A single T cell receptor beta chain is shown here with its context. Its specificity is not known. Clones were read by immunoSEQ multiplex PCR, and TCRdb kept only the in-frame ones, dropping some. The profile covers more than 70,000 clones, with roughly 88% appearing a single time and about 4.8% taken by the ten largest. These data originate in a study of T cell responses to AZD1222 COVID-19 vaccine. General study points: Variant regions that are unmutated are reportedly the target of nearly half of spike-specific TCRs. Donors skewed white British and female; clonal diversity was possibly underestimated. Spike-specific TCRs gained breadth and depth after people received two AZD1222 doses.

The CDR3 length is 13 residues. CDR1 and CDR2 (germline): MGHDK, SYGVNS. Trimming took 7 bases from V and 7 from J, leaving 13 bases between them. The material sequenced was peripheral blood, taken on day 0 of MenACWY control vaccination. The receptor was isolated from an adult in good health. The chain uses TRBV25-1 and TRBJ1-4; D may be TRBD1 (6 bases). The CDR3 sequence is CASNVGGGEKLFF. CDR3 coding DNA: TGTGCCAGCAATGTAGGGGGAGGTGAAAAACTGTTTTTT.